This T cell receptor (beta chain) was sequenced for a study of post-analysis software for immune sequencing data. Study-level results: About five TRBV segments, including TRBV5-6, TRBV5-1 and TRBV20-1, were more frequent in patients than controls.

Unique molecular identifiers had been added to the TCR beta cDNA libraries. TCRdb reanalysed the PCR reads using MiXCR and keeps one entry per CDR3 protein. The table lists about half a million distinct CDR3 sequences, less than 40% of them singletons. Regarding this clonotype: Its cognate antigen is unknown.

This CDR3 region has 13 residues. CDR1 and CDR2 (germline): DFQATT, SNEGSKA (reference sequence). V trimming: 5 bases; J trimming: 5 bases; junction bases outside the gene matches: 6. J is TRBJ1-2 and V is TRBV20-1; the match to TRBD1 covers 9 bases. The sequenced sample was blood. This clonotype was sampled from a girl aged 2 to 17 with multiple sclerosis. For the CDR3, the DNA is TGCAGTGCTCGGATTGGACAGGGGTATGGCTACACCTTC. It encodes CSARIGQGYGYTF.